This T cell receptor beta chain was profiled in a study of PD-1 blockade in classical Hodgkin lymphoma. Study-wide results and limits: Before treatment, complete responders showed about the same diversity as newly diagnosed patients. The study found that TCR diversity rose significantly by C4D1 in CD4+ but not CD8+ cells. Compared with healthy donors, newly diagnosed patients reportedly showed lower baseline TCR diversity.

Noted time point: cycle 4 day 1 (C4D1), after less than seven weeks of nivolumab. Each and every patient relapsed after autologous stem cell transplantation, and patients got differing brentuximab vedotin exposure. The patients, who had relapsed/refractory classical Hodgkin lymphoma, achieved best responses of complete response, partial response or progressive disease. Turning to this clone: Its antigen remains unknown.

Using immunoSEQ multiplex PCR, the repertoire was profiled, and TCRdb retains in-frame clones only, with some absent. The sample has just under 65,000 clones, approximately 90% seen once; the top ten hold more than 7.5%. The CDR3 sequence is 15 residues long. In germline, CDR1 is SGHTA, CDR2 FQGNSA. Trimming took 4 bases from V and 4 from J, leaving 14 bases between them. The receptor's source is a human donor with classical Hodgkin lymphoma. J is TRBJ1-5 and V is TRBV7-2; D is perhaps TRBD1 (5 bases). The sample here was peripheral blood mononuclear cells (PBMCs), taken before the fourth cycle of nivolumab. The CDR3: CASSWSGAGNQPQHF. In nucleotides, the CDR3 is TGTGCCAGCAGCTGGTCCGGGGCAGGGAATCAGCCCCAGCATTTT.